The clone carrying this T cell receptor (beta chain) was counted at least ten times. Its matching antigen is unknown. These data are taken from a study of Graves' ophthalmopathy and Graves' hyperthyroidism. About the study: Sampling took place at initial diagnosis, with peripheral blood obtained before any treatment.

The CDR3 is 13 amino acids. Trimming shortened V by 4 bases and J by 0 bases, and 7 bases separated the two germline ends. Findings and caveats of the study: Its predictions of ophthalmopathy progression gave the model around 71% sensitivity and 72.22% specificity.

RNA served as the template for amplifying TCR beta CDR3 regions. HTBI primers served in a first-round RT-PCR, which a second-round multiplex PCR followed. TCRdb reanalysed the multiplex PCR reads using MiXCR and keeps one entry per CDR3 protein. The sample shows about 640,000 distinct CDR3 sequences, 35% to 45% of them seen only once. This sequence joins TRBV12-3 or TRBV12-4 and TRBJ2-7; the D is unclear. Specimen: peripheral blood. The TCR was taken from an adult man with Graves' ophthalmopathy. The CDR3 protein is CASSSENSYEQYF. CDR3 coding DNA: TGTGCCAGCAGTTCGGAGAACTCCTACGAGCAGTACTTC.